Below, 3 T cell receptor beta chains from the same sample are listed, as sequenced in a study of blood T cell repertoires in COVID-19. Sequencing used immunoSEQ multiplex PCR; TCRdb keeps in-frame clones, though not all of them. The table includes about 260,000 clones, about 87% detected once. Material: peripheral blood. The receptor source for this set is a man between 60 and 75 years old who had recovered from COVID-19.

This rearrangement joins TRBV11-2 to TRBJ1-1, with D unclear. Germline V gives CDR1 SGHAT, CDR2 FQNNGV. The CDR3 extends over 13 amino acids. The V end was cut by 2 bases, the J end by 0 bases, with 4 bases between. The CDR3 protein is CASSLRLNTEAFF. CDR3 in DNA: TGTGCCAGCAGCTTACGGTTGAACACTGAAGCTTTCTTT. Full variable domain (remainder filled in from reference TRBV11-2 and TRBJ1-1): EAGVAQSPRYKIIEKRQSVAFWCNPISGHATLYWYQQILGQGPKLLIQFQNNGVVDDSQLPKDRFSAERLKGVDSTLKIQPAKLEDSAVYLCASSLRLNTEAFFGQGTRLTVV.

The rearrangement uses TRBV5-3 and TRBJ1-5, with 9 bases matching TRBD1. TRBV5-3 has ORF status, its function being uncertain. The J segment lost 5 bases and the V segment lost 4 bases, leaving 22 bases of the junction unmatched. The CDR3 sequence is 20 residues long. CDR3 in amino acids: CARSPTGQGPPPMVDQPQHF. Here the CDR3 DNA reads TGTGCCAGAAGCCCTACGGGACAGGGACCGCCTCCAATGGTTGATCAGCCCCAGCATTTT.

The chain is built from TRBV6-4 and TRBJ2-3; TRBD2 aligns across 7 bases. V was pared by 4 bases and J by 6 bases, with 10 bases of the junction left unmatched. This CDR3 has 15 residues. Germline V gene data show CDR1 as MRHNA and CDR2 as SNTAGT. CDR3 region: CASSGANGTTDTQYF. CDR3 DNA sequence: TGTGCCAGCAGTGGAGCCAACGGGACTACGGATACGCAGTATTTT.